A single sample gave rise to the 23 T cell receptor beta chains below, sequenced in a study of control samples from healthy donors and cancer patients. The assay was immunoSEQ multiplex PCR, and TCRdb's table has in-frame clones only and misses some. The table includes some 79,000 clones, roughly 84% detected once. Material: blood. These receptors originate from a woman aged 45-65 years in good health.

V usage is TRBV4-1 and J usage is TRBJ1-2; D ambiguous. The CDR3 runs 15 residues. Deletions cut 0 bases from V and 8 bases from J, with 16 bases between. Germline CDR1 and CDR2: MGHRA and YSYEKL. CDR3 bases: TGCGCCAGCAGCCAAGAAGACTCCCCGGGGTGGGGCTACACCTTC. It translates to CASSQEDSPGWGYTF.

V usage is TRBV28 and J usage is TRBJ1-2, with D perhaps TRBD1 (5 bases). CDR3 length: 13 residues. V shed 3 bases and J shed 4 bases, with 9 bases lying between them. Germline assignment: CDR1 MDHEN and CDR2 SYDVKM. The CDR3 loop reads CASSFVGAYGYTF. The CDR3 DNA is TGTGCCAGCAGTTTCGTAGGGGCCTATGGCTACACCTTC.

The CDR3 DNA reads as TGTGCCAGCTCGGGCGGTAGCGTCTCCTACGAGCAGTACTTC. Protein product: CASSGGSVSYEQYF. The V gene is TRBV7-8, the J gene TRBJ2-7; D perhaps matches TRBD2 (5 bases). The V and J ends lost 8 bases and 0 bases respectively, with 14 bases between them. CDR1 and CDR2 (germline): SGHVS, FQNEAQ. The CDR3 has 14 residues.

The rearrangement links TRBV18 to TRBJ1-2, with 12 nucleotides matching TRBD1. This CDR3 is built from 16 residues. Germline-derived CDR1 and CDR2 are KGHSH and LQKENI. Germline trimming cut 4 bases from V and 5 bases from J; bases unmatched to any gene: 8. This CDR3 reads CASSRTGQGAGYGYTF. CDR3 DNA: TGTGCCAGCTCACGCACGGGACAGGGGGCCGGGTATGGCTACACCTTC.

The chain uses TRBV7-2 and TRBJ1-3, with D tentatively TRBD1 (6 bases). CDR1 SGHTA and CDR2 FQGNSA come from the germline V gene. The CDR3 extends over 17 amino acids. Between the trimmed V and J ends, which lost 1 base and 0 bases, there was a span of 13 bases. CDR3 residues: CASSLVGGTISGNTIYF. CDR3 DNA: TGTGCCAGCAGCTTAGTCGGGGGCACGATCTCTGGAAACACCATATATTTT.

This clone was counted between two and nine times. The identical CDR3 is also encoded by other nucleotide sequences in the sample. CDR3 in amino acids: CASSEVGGNEQFF. The CDR3 bases are TGTGCCAGCAGTGAAGTAGGCGGTAATGAGCAGTTCTTC. The chain employs TRBV2 and TRBJ2-1; D is unresolved. Trimming left V 1 base short and J 7 bases short, with 8 bases between. The CDR3 length is 13 residues. The germline gives CDR1 SNHLY, CDR2 FYNNEI.

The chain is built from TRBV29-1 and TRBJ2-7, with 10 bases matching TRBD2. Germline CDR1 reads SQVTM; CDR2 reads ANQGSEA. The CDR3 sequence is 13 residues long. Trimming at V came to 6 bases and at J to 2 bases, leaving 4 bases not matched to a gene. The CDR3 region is CSVALAGAYEQYF. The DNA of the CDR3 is TGCAGCGTGGCCCTAGCGGGAGCCTACGAGCAGTACTTC.

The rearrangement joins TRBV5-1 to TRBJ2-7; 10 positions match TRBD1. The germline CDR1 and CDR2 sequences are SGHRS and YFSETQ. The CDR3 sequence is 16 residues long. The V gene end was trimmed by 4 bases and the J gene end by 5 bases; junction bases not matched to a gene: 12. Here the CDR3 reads CASSPGPGQGLNEQYF. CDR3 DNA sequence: TGCGCCAGCAGCCCTGGGCCGGGACAGGGGCTAAACGAGCAGTACTTC.

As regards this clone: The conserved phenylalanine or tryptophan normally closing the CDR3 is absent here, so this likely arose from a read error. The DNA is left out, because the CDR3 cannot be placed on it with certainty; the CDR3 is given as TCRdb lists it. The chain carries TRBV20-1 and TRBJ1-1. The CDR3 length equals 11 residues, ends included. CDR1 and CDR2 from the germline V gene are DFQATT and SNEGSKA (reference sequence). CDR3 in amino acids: CSAREGGRHVI.

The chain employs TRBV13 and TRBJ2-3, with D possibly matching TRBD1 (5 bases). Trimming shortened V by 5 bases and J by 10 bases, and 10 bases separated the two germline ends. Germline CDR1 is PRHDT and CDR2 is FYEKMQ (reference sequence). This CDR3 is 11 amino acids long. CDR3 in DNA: TGTGCCAGCAGCCAGGGTGTAGCGCAGTATTTT. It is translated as CASSQGVAQYF.

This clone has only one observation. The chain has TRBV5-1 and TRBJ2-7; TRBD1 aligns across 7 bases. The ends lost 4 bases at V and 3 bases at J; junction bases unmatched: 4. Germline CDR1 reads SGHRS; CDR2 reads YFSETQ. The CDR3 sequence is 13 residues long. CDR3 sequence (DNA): TGCGCCAGCAGCAAAACAGGGGACTACGAGCAGTACTTC. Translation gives CASSKTGDYEQYF.

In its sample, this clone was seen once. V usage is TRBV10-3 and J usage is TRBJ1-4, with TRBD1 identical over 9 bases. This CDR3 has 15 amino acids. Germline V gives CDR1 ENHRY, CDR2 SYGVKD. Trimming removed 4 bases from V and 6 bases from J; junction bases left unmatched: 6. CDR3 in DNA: TGTGCCATCAGTGTCGGGACAGGGTACGATGAAAAACTGTTTTTT. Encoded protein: CAISVGTGYDEKLFF.

The CDR3 loop is CASSLWSTSNEKLFF. As DNA, the CDR3 is TGTGCCAGCAGTTTATGGTCTACCTCTAATGAAAAACTGTTTTTT. The chain links TRBV28 to TRBJ1-4; D remains unclear. Germline CDR1 and CDR2: MDHEN and SYDVKM. This CDR3 contains 15 residues. Deletions cut 0 bases from V and 3 bases from J, with 8 bases between.

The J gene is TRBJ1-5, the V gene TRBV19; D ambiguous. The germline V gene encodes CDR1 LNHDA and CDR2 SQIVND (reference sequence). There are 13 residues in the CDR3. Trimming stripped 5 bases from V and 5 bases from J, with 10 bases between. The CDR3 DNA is TGTGCCAGTAGTGAGGTGTGGCATCAGCCCCAGCATTTT. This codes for CASSEVWHQPQHF.

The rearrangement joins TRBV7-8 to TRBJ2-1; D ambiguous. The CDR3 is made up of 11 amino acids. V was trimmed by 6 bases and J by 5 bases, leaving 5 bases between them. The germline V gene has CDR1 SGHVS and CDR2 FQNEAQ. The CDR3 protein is CASRLDNEQFF. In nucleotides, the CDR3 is TGTGCCAGCAGGTTGGACAATGAGCAGTTCTTC.

CDR3 sequence reads: CASSLLRKQETQYF. In DNA form, the CDR3 reads TGCGCCAGCAGCCTCTTAAGGAAGCAAGAGACCCAGTACTTC. The rearrangement links TRBV4-1 to TRBJ2-5, with D unclear. CDR1 and CDR2 from the germline V gene are MGHRA and YSYEKL. The CDR3 consists of 14 residues. Trimming removed 4 bases from V and 2 bases from J, with 11 bases in between.

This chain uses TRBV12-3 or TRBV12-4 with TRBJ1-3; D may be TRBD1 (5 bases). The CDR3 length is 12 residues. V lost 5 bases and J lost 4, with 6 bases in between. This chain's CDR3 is CASSDRGNTIYF. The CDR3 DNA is TGTGCCAGCAGTGACAGAGGAAACACCATATATTTT.

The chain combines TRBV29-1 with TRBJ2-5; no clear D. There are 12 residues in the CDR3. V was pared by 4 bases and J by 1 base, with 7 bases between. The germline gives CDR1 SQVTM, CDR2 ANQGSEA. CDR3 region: CSVGVSQETQYF. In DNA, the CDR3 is TGCAGCGTTGGTGTCAGCCAAGAGACCCAGTACTTC.

Here the CDR3 reads CASSPTAVSSYNEQFF. The DNA of the CDR3 is TGTGCCAGCAGCCCCACCGCTGTGAGCTCCTACAATGAGCAGTTCTTC. V is TRBV7-3 and J is TRBJ2-1, with D unresolved. Germline assignment: CDR1 SGHTA and CDR2 FQGTGA. The V gene lost 5 bases and the J gene lost 0 bases, with 14 bases spanning the gap. The CDR3 contains 16 residues.

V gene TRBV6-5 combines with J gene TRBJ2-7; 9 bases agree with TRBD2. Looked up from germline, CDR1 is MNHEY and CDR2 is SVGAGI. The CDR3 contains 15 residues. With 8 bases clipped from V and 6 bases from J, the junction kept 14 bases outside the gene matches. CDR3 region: CASPLPLSGRTEQYF. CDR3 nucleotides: TGTGCCAGCCCACTCCCACTTAGCGGGAGAACCGAGCAGTACTTC.

CDR3 sequence: CASSPRGQPQHF. As DNA, the CDR3 is TGTGCCAGCAGCCCTCGAGGGCAGCCCCAGCATTTT. The gene calls are TRBV3-1 (or the pseudogene TRBV3-2) and TRBJ1-5; D is ambiguous. Deletions cut 4 bases from V and 7 bases from J, with 8 bases between. Germline assignment: CDR1 LGHDT and CDR2 YNNKEL (reference sequence). The CDR3 is 12 residues long.

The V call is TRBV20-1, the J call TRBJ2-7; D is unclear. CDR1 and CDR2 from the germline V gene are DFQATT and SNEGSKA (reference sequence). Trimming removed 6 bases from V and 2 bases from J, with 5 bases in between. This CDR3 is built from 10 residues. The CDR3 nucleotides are TGCAGTGCCTCCACCTACGAGCAGTACTTC. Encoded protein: CSASTYEQYF.

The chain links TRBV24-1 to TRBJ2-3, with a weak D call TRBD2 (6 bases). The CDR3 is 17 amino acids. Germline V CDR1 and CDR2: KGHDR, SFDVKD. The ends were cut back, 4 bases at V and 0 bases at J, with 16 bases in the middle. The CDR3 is CATSDPGRSSSTDTQYF. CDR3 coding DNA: TGTGCCACCAGTGACCCCGGGAGAAGCTCAAGCACAGATACGCAGTATTTT.